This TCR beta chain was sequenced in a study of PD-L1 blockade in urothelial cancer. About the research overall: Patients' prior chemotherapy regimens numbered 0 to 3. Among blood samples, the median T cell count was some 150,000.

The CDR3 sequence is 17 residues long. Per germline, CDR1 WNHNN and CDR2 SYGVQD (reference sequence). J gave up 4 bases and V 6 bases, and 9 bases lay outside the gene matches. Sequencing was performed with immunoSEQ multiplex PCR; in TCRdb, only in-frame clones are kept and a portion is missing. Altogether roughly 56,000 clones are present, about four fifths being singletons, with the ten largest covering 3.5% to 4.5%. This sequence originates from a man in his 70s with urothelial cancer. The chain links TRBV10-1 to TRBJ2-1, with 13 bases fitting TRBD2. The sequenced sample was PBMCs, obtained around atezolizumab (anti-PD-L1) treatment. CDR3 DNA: TGCGCCAGCAGCGAGGGGTTACTAGCGGGAGGGTACAATGAGCAGTTCTTC. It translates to CASSEGLLAGGYNEQFF.